These T cell receptor beta chains were read from a single sample in a study of CD8+CD57+ T cells in acquired aplastic anemia. MiXCR, run by TCRdb on the reads, gives a single entry per CDR3 protein. The data contain roughly 190,000 distinct CDR3 sequences, around 45% of them singletons. The sequenced material came from sorted CD4+, CD8+, or CD8+CD57+ T cells (not recorded which) from PBMCs. Source of these receptors: a human donor with aplastic anemia. Both conserved end residues are part of each CDR3. D genes are given only for firm matches. Part of the rows lack a size; the others show once, few, many or a class for expanded clones.

TRBJ1-5	NA	TRBV19	NA	TGTGCCAGTAGTATTCCCCTTTTGGGTAATCAGCCCCAGCATTTT	CASSIPLLGNQPQHF
TRBJ2-7	NA	TRBV12-3/TRBV12-4	many	TGTGCCAGCAGGCCGGACAGAACCTACGAGCAGTACTTC	CASRPDRTYEQYF
TRBJ1-1	NA	TRBV19	NA	TGTGCCAGTAGTATTGGGATAGGACGATCTATGAACACTGAAGCTTTCTTT	CASSIGIGRSMNTEAFF
TRBJ1-2	NA	TRBV29-1	many	TGCAGCGTTGGGAGATATGGCTACACCTTC	CSVGRYGYTF
TRBJ2-1	NA	TRBV11-3	many	TGTGCCAGCAGCTTAGTATATGAGCAGTTCTTC	CASSLVYEQFF
TRBJ1-6	TRBD1	TRBV7-2	NA	TGTGCCAGCAGCTTAAGCCTTCCGGGACAGCTCCACTTT	CASSLSLPGQLHF
TRBJ1-5	TRBD1	TRBV6-1	NA	TGTGCCAGCAGTCCGACAGGGGGCTATCAGCCCCAGCATTTT	CASSPTGGYQPQHF
TRBJ2-1	TRBD2	TRBV20-1	NA	TGCAGTGCTAGGACTAGCGGGAGTTTAAATGAGCAGTTCTTC	CSARTSGSLNEQFF
TRBJ2-1	NA	TRBV9	many	TGTGCCAGCAGCGCACCACAGGGTCCGGGCAATGAGCAGTTCTTC	CASSAPQGPGNEQFF
TRBJ1-6	NA	TRBV19	NA	TGTGCCAGTAGTATAAACGGCGATTCACCCCTCCACTTT	CASSINGDSPLHF
TRBJ2-7	TRBD2	TRBV20-1	many	TGCAGTGCTAAACGATCTAGCGGGAGGGCCATTTGGCAGTACTTC	CSAKRSSGRAIWQYF
TRBJ2-5	NA	TRBV20-1	many	TGCAGTGCTACCGGTGGGGGCTGGGGAGGGACCCAGTACTTC	CSATGGGWGGTQYF
TRBJ2-5	NA	TRBV9	few	TGTGCCAGCAGCGCCCCGTTCGGCAGGAACCAAGAGACCCAGTACTTC	CASSAPFGRNQETQYF
TRBJ2-7	TRBD2	TRBV6-1	NA	TGCGCCAGCAGCGGAGGAGGGAGGGCCTACGAGCAGTACTTC	CASSGGGRAYEQYF
TRBJ1-2	NA	TRBV7-8	many	TGTGCCAGCAGCTTAGCGGGGGATCGGGGCTACACCTTC	CASSLAGDRGYTF
TRBJ2-7	NA	TRBV20-1	many	TGCAGTGCAACGGAGGGGCCCAGCTCCTACGAGCAGTACTTC	CSATEGPSSYEQYF
TRBJ2-5	NA	TRBV7-6	medium-sized	TGTGCCAGCAGCTCCCGTGGGGGAGAGACCCAGTACTTC	CASSSRGGETQYF
TRBJ2-7	TRBD2	TRBV11-2	NA	TGTGCCAGCAGCTTAGAGACGGGAGGGCTTTCCTACGAGCAGTACTTC	CASSLETGGLSYEQYF
TRBJ2-1	NA	TRBV20-1	NA	TGCAGTGCTAGAGTGGGGTTCGAAAGGTTCTTC	CSARVGFERFF
TRBJ2-6	NA	TRBV20-1	NA	TGCAGTGCTAGCGAGGGGAGCTCTGGGGCCAACGTCCTGACTTTC	CSASEGSSGANVLTF
TRBJ1-1	NA	TRBV5-1	NA	TGCGCCAGCAGCTTTGAAGGGGGGGGAACTGAGGCTCTCTTT	CASSFEGGGTEALF
TRBJ2-3	TRBD2	TRBV10-1	NA	TGCGCCAGCAGTGCTAGAGACACTAGCGCGGAGGGCGATACGCAGTATTTT	CASSARDTSAEGDTQYF
TRBJ1-5	NA	TRBV7-2	many	TGTGCCAGCAGCTTTCATGCAGGCGATCAGCCCCAGCATTTT	CASSFHAGDQPQHF
TRBJ1-1	NA	TRBV10-3	many	TGTGCCATCAGTGAGGGGACATATAAGACTGAAGCTTTCTTT	CAISEGTYKTEAFF
TRBJ2-5	TRBD2	TRBV2	NA	TGTGCCAGCAGTTCTCGGGAGGGGGGGACCCAGTACTTC	CASSSREGGTQYF
TRBJ2-7	NA	TRBV6-1	many	TGTGCCAGCAGCCCCTCGAGGGAGCAGTACTTC	CASSPSREQYF
TRBJ1-1	TRBD1	TRBV5-5	NA	TGTGCCAGCAGCTACTCCGGGACAGGGGTAACTGAAGCTTTCTTT	CASSYSGTGVTEAFF
TRBJ1-2	NA	TRBV2	NA	TGTGCCAGCAGAGTAGGGGGCTATGGCTACACCTTC	CASRVGGYGYTF
TRBJ1-2	NA	TRBV10-3	NA	TGTGCCATCAGTGAGTCCAAGGGGTTCGGCTACACCTTC	CAISESKGFGYTF
TRBJ2-1	NA	TRBV7-9	many	TGTGCCAGCAGCTTTGGAGGGAGTCTGTCCTACAATGAGCAGTTCTTC	CASSFGGSLSYNEQFF
TRBJ2-7	TRBD2	TRBV2	once	TGTGCCAGCAGTGAGGCGGCTAGCGGGTGGTACGAGCAGTACTTC	CASSEAASGWYEQYF
TRBJ2-7	TRBD1	TRBV12-3/TRBV12-4	NA	TGTGCCAGCACAACAGGGGTCGCCTACGAGCAGTACTTC	CASTTGVAYEQYF
TRBJ1-3	NA	TRBV12-3/TRBV12-4	NA	TGTGCCAGCAGTTTTGGGGGCAGGGCATCAGGAAACACCATATGTTTT	CASSFGGRASGNTICF
TRBJ1-6	NA	TRBV5-1	many	TGCGCCAGCAGCTTGGAAAATTCACCCCTCCACTTT	CASSLENSPLHF
TRBJ2-1	NA	TRBV2	once	TGTGCCAGCAGGCTAATTACAAGCTCCTACAATGAGCAGTTCTTC	CASRLITSSYNEQFF
TRBJ1-6	NA	TRBV7-4	few	TGTGCCAGCAGCTTGAACCCGGCGGGCTATAATTCACCCCTCCACTTT	CASSLNPAGYNSPLHF
TRBJ1-1	NA	TRBV5-1	NA	TGTGCCAGCAGTTACACACAGTCCACTGAAGCTTTCTTT	CASSYTQSTEAFF
TRBJ2-1	NA	TRBV10-3	NA	TGTGCCATCAGTGAGGGGTCCCTTTTCAACGAGCAGTTCTTC	CAISEGSLFNEQFF
TRBJ1-1	NA	TRBV7-2	NA	TGTGCCAGCAGCTTATGGGCCACTGAAGCTTTCTTT	CASSLWATEAFF
TRBJ2-7	NA	TRBV6-1	NA	TGTGCCAGCAGCTTTAGTGCCTACGAGCAGTACTTC	CASSFSAYEQYF
TRBJ2-7	NA	TRBV5-8	many	TGTGCCAGCAGCTTGGCGGGGACTCTCTCCTACGAGCAGTACTTC	CASSLAGTLSYEQYF
TRBJ1-2	NA	TRBV2	many	TGTGCCAGCAGTGTGAGCGGGAACTATGGCTACACCTTC	CASSVSGNYGYTF
TRBJ2-5	NA	TRBV6-5	few	TGTGCCAGCAGTTACTTCCCCTGGGCGCCGGAGCCCGATGAGACCCAGTACTTC	CASSYFPWAPEPDETQYF
TRBJ2-7	TRBD2	TRBV19	NA	TGTGCCAGTAGTATAGATCTTAGCGGGAGCTTGACAGACGAGCAGTACTTC	CASSIDLSGSLTDEQYF
TRBJ2-1	NA	TRBV24-1	NA	TGTGCCACCAGTGATTGGAGGGATCACAATGAGCAGTTCTTC	CATSDWRDHNEQFF
TRBJ2-3	NA	TRBV19	few	TGTGCCACCCTGGGGAGCTACCCTTGGGATACGCAGTATTTT	CATLGSYPWDTQYF
TRBJ1-6	NA	TRBV7-2	many	TGTGCCAGTATGAGAGATTATAATTCACCCCTCCACTTT	CASMRDYNSPLHF
TRBJ2-5	TRBD2	TRBV15	NA	TGTGCCACCAGCAGGTCCGGGGGGGAGGAGACCCAGTACTTC	CATSRSGGEETQYF
TRBJ2-3	NA	TRBV24-1	NA	TGTGCCACCTCGCGCCGCGGGGCTAGCACAGATACGCAGTATTTT	CATSRRGASTDTQYF